These 7 T cell receptor beta chains were sequenced from one sample in a study of preoperative IRX-2 immunotherapy in early breast cancer. Treatment in this sample: preoperative locoregional IRX-2 cytokine immunotherapy. Assay used: immunoSEQ multiplex PCR; TCRdb lists only in-frame clones, some missing. This table holds more than 30,000 clones, about 90% found once. Sequences were derived from tumor tissue, sampled after IRX-2 immunotherapy. Receptor source: a human donor with breast cancer.

This rearrangement joins TRBV19 to TRBJ1-4; a weak D match, TRBD1 (5 bases). Trimming took off 7 bases at V and 4 bases at J, with 13 bases between the two ends. From germline, CDR1 is LNHDA and CDR2 SQIVND (reference sequence). This CDR3 spans 14 amino acids. CDR3 sequence reads: CASISRDGNEKLFF. CDR3 nucleotides: TGTGCCAGTATCTCCAGGGATGGTAATGAAAAACTGTTTTTT.

The chain is built from TRBV6-8 and TRBJ1-3; 9 bases agree with TRBD1. The CDR3 extends over 15 amino acids. Germline CDR1 and CDR2: MNHGY and SAAAGT. V was clipped by 6 bases and J by 4 bases; unmatched bases: 7. CDR3 sequence reads: CASRGQGSGGNTIYF. For the CDR3, the DNA is TGTGCCAGCAGGGGACAGGGATCTGGCGGAAACACCATATATTTT.

The chain joins TRBV7-1 to TRBJ2-6; perhaps TRBD2 as D (5 bases). TRBV7-1 belongs to the ORF category, with a function that is uncertain. CDR3 size: 14 residues. Trimming took 4 bases from V and 5 from J, leaving 9 bases between them. The CDR3 coding sequence is TGTGCCAGCAGCTTGGGAGTTAGGGCCAACGTCCTGACTTTC. This gives the protein CASSLGVRANVLTF.

The chain recombines TRBV6-8 with TRBJ1-2, with 7 bases aligning to TRBD1. The V gene end was trimmed by 4 bases and the J gene end by 6 bases; junction bases not matched to a gene: 2. Germline CDR1 and CDR2: MNHGY and SAAAGT. The CDR3 sequence is 12 residues long. CDR3 residues: CASSSQGHGYTF. CDR3 bases: TGTGCCAGCAGTTCACAGGGGCATGGCTACACCTTC.

The chain uses TRBV18 and TRBJ1-5, with 8 nucleotides matching TRBD1. V lost 6 bases, J lost 15 bases, and 13 bases stayed unmatched. The CDR3 runs to 13 residues. From germline, CDR1 is KGHSH and CDR2 LQKENI. The CDR3 sequence: CASSSSDRDRRHF. CDR3 bases: TGTGCCAGCTCGTCATCGGACCGGGACAGGAGGCATTTT.

This rearrangement joins TRBV6-8 to TRBJ1-1; TRBD1 matches 12 bases. CDR1 is MNHGY and CDR2 is SAAAGT in the germline V gene. This CDR3 is built from 15 residues. V shed 2 bases and J 11 bases; nucleotides not matched to a gene: 9. The CDR3 spells CASSYPGTGGDGAFF. For the CDR3, the DNA is TGTGCCAGCAGTTACCCTGGGACAGGGGGCGATGGGGCTTTCTTT.

This sequence joins TRBV6-8 and TRBJ1-2; tentative D call: TRBD1 (6 bases). Between the trimmed V and J ends, which lost 6 bases and 4 bases, there was a span of 15 bases. From germline, CDR1 is MNHGY and CDR2 SAAAGT. The CDR3 length is 14 residues. This CDR3 is CASRGGTLGYGYTF. The DNA for the CDR3 is TGTGCCAGCAGGGGGGGGACACTCGGCTATGGCTACACCTTC.